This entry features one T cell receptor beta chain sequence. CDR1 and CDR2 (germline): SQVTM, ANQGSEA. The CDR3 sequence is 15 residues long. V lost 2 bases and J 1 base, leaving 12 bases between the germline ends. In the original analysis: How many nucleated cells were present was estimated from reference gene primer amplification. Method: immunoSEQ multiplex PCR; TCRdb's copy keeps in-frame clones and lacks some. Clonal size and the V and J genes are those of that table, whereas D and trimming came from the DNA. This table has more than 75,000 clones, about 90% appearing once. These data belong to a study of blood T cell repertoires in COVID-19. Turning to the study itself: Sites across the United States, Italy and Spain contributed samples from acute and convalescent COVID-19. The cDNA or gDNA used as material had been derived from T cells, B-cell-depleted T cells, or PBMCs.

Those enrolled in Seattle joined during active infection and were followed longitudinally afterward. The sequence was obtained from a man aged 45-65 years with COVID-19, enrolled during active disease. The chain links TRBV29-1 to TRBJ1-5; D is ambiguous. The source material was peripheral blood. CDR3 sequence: CSVEQSSGSNQPQHF. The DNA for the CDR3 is TGCAGCGTTGAACAGTCCTCCGGGAGCAATCAGCCCCAGCATTTT.